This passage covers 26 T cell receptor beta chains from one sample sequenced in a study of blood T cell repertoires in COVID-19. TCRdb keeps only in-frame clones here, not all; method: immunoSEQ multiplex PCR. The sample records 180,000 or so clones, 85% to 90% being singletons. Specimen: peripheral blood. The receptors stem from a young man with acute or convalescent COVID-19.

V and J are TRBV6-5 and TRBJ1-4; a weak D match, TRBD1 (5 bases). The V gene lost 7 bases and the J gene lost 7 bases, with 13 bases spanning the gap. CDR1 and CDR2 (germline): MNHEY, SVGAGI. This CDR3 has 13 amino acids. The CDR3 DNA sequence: TGTGCCAGCACTTCAGGGATTCGTGAAAAACTGTTTTTT. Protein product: CASTSGIREKLFF.

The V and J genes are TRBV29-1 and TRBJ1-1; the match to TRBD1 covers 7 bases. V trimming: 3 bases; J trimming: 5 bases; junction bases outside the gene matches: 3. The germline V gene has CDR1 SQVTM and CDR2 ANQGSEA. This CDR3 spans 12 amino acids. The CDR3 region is CSVDRGRTEAFF. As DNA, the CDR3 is TGCAGCGTTGACAGGGGGAGGACTGAAGCTTTCTTT.

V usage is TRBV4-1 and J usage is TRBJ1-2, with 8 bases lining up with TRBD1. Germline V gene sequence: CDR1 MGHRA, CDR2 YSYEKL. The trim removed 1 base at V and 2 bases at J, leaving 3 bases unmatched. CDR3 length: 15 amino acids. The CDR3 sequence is CASSQGTGTNYGYTF. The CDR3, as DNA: TGCGCCAGCAGCCAAGGGACAGGGACGAACTATGGCTACACCTTC.

The CDR3 region has the DNA TGTGCCAGCAGCCAAGCCGGGTCCCGAGAATTGGGGCAGTTCTTC. This gives the protein CASSQAGSRELGQFF. The chain carries TRBV3-1 (or the pseudogene TRBV3-2) and TRBJ2-1; D remains ambiguous. The CDR3 runs 15 residues. Trimming took off 1 base at V and 12 bases at J, with 19 bases between the two ends. Germline values: CDR1 LGHDT, CDR2 YNNKEL (reference sequence).

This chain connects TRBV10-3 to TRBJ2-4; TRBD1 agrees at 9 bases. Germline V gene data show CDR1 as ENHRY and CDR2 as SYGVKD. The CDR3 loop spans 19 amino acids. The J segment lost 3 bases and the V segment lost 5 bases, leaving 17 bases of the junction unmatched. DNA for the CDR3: TGTGCCATCAGTAACAAGGGGGGACAGGGCCCGATCGACAAAAACATTCAGTACTTC. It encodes CAISNKGGQGPIDKNIQYF.

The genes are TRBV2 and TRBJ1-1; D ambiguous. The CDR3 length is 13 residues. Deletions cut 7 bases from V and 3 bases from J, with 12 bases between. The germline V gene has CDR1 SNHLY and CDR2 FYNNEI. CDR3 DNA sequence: TGTGCCAGCAATCAAGTCGGGGACACTGAAGCTTTCTTT. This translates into CASNQVGDTEAFF.

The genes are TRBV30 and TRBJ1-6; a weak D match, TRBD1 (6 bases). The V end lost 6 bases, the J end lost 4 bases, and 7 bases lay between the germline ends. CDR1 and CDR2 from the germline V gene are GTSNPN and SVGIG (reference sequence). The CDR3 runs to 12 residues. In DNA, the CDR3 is TGTGCCTGCGGACAGTATAATTCACCCCTCCACTTT. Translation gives CACGQYNSPLHF.

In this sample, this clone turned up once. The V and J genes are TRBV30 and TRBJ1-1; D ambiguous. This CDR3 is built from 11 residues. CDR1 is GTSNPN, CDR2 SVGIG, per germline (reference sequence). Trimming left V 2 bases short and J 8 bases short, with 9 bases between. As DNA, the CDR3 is TGTGCCTGGAGTCCAGGCAAAGAAGCTTTCTTT. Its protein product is CAWSPGKEAFF.

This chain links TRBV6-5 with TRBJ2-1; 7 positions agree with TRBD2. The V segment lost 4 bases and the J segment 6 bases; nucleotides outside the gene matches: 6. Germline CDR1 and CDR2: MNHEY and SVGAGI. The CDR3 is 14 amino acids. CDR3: CASSSAGTSNEQFF. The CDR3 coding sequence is TGTGCCAGCAGTTCAGCGGGAACCAGCAATGAGCAGTTCTTC.

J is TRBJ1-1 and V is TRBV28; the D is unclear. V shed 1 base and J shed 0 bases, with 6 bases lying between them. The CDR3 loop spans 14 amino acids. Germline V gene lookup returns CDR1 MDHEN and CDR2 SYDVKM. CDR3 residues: CASSLSEMNTEAFF. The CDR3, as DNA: TGTGCCAGCAGTTTATCAGAAATGAACACTGAAGCTTTCTTT.

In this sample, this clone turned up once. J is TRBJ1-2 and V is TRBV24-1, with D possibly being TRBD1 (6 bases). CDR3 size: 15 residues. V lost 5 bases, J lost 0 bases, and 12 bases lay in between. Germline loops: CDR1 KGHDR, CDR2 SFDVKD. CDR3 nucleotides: TGTGCCACCAGTGTTATGGGGGCCTCTAACTATGGCTACACCTTC. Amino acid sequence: CATSVMGASNYGYTF.

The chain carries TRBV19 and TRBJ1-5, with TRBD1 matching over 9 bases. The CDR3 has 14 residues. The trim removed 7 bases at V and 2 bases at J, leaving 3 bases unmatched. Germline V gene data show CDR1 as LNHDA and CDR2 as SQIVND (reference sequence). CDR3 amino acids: CASITGGGNQPQHF. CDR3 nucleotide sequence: TGTGCCAGTATCACAGGGGGCGGCAATCAGCCCCAGCATTTT. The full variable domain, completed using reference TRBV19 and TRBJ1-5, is DGGITQSPKYLFRKEGQNVTLSCEQNLNHDAMYWYRQDPGQGLRLIYYSQIVNDFQKGDIAEGYSVSREKKESFPLTVTSAQKNPTAFYLCASITGGGNQPQHFGDGTRLSIL.

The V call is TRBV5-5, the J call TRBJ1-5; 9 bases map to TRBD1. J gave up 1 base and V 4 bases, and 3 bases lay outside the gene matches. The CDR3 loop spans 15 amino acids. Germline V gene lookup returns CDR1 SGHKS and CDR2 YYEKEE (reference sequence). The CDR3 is CASSGTGRSNQPQHF. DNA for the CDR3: TGTGCCAGCAGCGGGACAGGGAGAAGCAATCAGCCCCAGCATTTT.

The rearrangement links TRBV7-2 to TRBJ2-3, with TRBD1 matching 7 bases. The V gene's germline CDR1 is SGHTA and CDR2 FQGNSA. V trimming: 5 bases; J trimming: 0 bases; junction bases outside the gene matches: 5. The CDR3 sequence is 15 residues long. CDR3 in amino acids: CASSLGQASTDTQYF. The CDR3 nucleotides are TGTGCCAGCAGCCTTGGACAGGCTAGCACAGATACGCAGTATTTT.

Here the CDR3 DNA reads TGTGCCAGCGGGCCGGGACAGAATCAGCCCCAGCATTTT. It specifies CASGPGQNQPQHF. This sequence joins TRBV2 and TRBJ1-5, with TRBD1 identical over 7 bases. CDR1 and CDR2 (germline): SNHLY, FYNNEI. The V segment lost 8 bases and the J segment 4 bases; nucleotides outside the gene matches: 5. The CDR3 runs to 13 residues.

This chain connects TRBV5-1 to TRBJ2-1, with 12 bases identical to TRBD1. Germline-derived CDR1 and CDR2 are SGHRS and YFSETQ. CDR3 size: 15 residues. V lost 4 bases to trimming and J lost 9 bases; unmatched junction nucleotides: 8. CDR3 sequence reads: CASSTGQGARVEQFF. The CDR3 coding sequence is TGCGCCAGCAGCACGGGACAGGGGGCTCGAGTTGAGCAGTTCTTC.

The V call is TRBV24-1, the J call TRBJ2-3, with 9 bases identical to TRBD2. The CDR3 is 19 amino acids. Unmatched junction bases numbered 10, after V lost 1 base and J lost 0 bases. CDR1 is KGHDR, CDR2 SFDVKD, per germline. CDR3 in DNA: TGTGCCACCAGTGATTTTCGCCTAGCGGGGTCCTCTAGCACAGATACGCAGTATTTT. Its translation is CATSDFRLAGSSSTDTQYF.

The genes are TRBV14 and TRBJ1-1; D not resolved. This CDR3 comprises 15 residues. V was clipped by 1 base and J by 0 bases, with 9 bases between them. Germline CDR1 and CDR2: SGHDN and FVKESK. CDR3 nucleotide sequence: TGTGCCAGCAGCCAAGTTCGAGGGATGAACACTGAAGCTTTCTTT. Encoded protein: CASSQVRGMNTEAFF.

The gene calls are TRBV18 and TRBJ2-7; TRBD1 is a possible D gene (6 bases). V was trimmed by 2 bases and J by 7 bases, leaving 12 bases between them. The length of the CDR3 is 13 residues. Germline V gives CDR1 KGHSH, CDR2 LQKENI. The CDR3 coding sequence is TGTGCCAGCTCACCAGGCAGGGGAAGGGAGCAGTACTTC. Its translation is CASSPGRGREQYF.

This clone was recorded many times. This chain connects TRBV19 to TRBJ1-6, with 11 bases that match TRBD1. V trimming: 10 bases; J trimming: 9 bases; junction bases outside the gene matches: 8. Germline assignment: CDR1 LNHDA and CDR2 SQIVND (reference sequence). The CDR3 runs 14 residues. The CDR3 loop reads CATKPGTGGSPLHF. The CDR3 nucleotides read TGTGCCACCAAACCCGGGACAGGGGGTTCACCCCTCCACTTT.

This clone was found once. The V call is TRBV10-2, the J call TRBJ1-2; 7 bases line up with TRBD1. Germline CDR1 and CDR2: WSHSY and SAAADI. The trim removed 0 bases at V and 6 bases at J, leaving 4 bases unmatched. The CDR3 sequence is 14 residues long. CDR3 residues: CASSESTGPHGYTF. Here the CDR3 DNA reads TGCGCCAGCAGTGAGTCGACAGGGCCGCATGGCTACACCTTC.

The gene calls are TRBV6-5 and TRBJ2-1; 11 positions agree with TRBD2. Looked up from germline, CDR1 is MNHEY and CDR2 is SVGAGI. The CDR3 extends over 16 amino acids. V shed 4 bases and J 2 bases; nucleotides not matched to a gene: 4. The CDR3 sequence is CASSSLAGETYNEQFF. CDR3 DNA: TGTGCCAGCAGTTCACTAGCGGGGGAGACCTACAATGAGCAGTTCTTC.

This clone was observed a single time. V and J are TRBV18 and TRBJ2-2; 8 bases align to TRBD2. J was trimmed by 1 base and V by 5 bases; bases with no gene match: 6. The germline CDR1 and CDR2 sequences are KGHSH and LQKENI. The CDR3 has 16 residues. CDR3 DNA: TGTGCCAGCTCAACGGGGGGGGACCTGAACACCGGGGAGCTGTTTTTT. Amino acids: CASSTGGDLNTGELFF.

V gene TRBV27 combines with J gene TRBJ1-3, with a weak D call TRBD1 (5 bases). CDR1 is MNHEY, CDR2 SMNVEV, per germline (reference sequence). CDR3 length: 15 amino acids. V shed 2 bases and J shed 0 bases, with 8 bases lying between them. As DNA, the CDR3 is TGTGCCAGCAGTTTAAGCGGGACCTCTGGAAACACCATATATTTT. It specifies CASSLSGTSGNTIYF.

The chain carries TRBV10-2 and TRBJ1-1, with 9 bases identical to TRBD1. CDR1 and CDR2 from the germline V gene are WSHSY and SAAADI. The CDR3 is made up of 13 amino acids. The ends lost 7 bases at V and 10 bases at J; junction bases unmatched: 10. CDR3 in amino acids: CASTPDRGSGAFF. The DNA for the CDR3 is TGCGCCAGCACCCCGGACAGGGGATCGGGAGCTTTCTTT.

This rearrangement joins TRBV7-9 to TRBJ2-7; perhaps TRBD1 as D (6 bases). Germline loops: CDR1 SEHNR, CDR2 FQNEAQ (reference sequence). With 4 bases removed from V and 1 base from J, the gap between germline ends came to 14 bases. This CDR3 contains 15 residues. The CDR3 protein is CASSSSGTLSYEQYF. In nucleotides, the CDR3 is TGTGCCAGCAGCTCATCTGGGACATTATCCTACGAGCAGTACTTC.